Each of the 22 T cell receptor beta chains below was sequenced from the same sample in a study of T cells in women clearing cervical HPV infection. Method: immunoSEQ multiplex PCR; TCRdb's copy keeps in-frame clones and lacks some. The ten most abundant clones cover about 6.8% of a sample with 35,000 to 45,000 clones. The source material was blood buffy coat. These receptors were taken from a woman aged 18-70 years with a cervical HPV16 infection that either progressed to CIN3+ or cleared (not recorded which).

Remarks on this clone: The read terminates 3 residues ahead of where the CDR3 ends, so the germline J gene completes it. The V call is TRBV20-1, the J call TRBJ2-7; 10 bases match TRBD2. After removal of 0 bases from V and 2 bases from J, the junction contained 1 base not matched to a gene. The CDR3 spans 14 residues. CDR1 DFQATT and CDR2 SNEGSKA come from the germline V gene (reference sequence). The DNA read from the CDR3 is TGCAGTGCTAGAGAAAGCGGGGGGGCCTACGAG. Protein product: CSARESGGAYE. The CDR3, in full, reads CSARESGGAYEQYF.

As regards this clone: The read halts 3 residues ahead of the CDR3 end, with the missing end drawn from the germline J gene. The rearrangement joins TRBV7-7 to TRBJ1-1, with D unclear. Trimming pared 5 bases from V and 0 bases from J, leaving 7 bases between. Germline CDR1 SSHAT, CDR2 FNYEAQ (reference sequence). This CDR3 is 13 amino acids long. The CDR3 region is CASSISMNTEAFF. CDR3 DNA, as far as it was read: TGTGCCAGCAGCATCTCTATGAACACTGAA.

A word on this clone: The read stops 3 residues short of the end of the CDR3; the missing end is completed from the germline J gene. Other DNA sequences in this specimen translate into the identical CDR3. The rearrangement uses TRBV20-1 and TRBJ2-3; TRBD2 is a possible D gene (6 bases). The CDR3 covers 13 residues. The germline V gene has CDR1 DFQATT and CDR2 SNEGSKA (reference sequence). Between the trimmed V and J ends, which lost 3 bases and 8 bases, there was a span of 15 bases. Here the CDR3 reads CSARAPLAPTQYF. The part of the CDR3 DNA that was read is TGCAGTGCTAGGGCCCCACTAGCCCCTACG.

Partial CDR3 DNA: TGCAGTGCTAGAGATCCCGGAGACACCCTACATCAGCCC. Its protein is CSARDPGDTLHQP. The full-length CDR3 reads as CSARDPGDTLHQPYTF. The chain employs TRBV20-1 and TRBJ1-2; D remains unclear. The DNA ends 3 residues before the CDR3 does, and the rest of the CDR3 is filled in from the germline J gene. The CDR3 covers 16 residues. Germline lookup yields CDR1 DFQATT and CDR2 SNEGSKA (reference sequence).

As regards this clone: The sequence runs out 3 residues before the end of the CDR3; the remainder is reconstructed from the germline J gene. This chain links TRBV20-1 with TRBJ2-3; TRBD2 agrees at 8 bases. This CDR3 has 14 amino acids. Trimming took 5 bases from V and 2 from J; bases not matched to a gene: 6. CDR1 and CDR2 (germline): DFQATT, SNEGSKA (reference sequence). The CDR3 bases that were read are TGCAGTGCTCACCCAGCGGGAGTCACAGATACG. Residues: CSAHPAGVTDT. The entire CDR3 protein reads CSAHPAGVTDTQYF.

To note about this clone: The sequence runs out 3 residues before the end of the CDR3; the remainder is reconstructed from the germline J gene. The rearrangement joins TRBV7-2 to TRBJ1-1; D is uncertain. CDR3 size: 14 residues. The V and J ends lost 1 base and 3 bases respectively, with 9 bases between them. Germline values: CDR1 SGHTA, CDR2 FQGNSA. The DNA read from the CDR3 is TGTGCCAGCAGCTTAGACAGACTACACACTGAA. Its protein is CASSLDRLHTE. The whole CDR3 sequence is CASSLDRLHTEAFF.

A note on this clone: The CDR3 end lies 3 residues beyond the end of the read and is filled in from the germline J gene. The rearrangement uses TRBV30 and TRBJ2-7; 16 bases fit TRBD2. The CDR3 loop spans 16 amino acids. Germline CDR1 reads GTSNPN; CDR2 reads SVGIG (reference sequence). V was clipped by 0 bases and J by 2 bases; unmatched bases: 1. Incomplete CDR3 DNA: TGTGCCTGGAGTGTCGGGACTAGCGGGGGGGCCTACGAG. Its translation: CAWSVGTSGGAYE. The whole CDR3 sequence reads CAWSVGTSGGAYEQYF.

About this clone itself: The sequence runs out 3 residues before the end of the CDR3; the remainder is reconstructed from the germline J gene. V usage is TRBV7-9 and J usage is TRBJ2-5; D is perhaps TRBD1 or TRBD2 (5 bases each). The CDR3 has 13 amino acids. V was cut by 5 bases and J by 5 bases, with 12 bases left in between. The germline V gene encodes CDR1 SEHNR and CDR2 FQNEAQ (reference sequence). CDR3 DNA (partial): TGTGCCAGCAGCCTAGTAGAGGGGGAGACC. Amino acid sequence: CASSLVEGET. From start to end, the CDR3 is CASSLVEGETQYF.

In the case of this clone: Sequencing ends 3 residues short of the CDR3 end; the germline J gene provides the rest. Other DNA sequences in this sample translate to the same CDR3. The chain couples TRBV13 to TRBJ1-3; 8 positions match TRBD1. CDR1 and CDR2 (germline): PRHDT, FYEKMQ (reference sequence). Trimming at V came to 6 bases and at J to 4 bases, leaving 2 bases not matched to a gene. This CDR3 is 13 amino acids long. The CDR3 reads CASSYRGGNTIYF. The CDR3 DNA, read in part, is TGTGCCAGCAGTTACAGGGGGGGAAACACC.

The CDR3 sequence is CSVLLHEQYF. The CDR3 bases that were read are TGCAGCGTCCTACTCCACGAG. The rearrangement uses TRBV29-1 and TRBJ2-7; D unresolved. Read data end 3 residues before the CDR3 end; the end is taken from the germline J gene. Germline loops: CDR1 SQVTM, CDR2 ANQGSEA. Trimming took 6 bases from V and 5 from J, leaving 8 bases between them. CDR3 size: 10 residues.

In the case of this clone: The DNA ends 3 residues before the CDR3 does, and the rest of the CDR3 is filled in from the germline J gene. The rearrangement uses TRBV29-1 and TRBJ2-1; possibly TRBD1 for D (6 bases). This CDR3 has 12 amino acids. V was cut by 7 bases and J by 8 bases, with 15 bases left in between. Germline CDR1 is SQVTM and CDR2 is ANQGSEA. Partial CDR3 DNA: TGCAGCGGATACAGGGCCAAGGATGAG. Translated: CSGYRAKDE. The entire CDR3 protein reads CSGYRAKDEQFF.

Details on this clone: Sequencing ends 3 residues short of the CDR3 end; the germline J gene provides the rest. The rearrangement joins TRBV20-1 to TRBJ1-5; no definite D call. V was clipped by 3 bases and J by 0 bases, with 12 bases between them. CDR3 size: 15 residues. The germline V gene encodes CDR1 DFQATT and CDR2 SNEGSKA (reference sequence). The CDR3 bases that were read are TGCAGTGCTAGCATAACAGACTATAGCAATCAGCCC. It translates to CSASITDYSNQP. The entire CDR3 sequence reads CSASITDYSNQPQHF.

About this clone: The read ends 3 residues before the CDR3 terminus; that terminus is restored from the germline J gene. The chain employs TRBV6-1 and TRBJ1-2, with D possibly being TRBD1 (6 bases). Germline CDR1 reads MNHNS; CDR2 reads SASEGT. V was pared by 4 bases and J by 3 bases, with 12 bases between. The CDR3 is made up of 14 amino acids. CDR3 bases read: TGTGCCAGCAGTGGGGGGGGCTGGGACTATGGC. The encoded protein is CASSGGGWDYG. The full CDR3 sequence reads CASSGGGWDYGYTF.

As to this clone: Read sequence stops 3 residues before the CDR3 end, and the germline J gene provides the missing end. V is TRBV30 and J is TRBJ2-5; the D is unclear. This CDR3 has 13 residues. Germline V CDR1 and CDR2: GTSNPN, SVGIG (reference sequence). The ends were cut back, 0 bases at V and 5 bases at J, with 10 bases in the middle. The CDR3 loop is CAWSVIVVETQYF. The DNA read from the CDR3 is TGTGCCTGGAGTGTAATAGTTGTGGAGACC.

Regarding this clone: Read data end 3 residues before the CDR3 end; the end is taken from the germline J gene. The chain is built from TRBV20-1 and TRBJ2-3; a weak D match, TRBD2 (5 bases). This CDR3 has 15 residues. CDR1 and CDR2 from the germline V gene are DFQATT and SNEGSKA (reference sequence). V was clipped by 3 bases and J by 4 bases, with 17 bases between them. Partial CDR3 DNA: TGCAGTGCTAGTTCACGGTCCCAGAGGGCAGATACG. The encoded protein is CSASSRSQRADT. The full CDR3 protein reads CSASSRSQRADTQYF.

CDR3 amino acids: CASSLTGTSTNEQFF. CDR3 bases read: TGCGCCAGCAGCCTCACCGGGACTAGCACCAATGAG. The chain has TRBV5-1 and TRBJ2-1; TRBD2 agrees at 9 bases. Read data end 3 residues before the CDR3 end; the end is taken from the germline J gene. The CDR3 runs to 15 residues. Trimming removed 4 bases from V and 6 bases from J; junction bases left unmatched: 8. CDR1 and CDR2 from the germline V gene are SGHRS and YFSETQ.

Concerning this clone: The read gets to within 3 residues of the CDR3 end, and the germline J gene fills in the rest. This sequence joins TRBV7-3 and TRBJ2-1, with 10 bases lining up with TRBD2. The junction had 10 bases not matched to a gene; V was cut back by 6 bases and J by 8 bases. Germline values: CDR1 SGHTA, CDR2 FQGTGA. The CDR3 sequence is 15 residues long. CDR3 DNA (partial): TGTGCCAGCAGTCAAAGCGGGGGGGGCGCGGATGAG. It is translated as CASSQSGGGADE. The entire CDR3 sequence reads CASSQSGGGADEQFF.

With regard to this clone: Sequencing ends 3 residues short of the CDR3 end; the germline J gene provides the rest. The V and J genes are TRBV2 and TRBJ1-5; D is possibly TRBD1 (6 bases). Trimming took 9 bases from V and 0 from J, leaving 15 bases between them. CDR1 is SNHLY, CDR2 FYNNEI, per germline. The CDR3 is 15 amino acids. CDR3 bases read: TGTGCCAGTCAATTAACAGGGCTTAGCAATCAGCCC. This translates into CASQLTGLSNQP. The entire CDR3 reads CASQLTGLSNQPQHF. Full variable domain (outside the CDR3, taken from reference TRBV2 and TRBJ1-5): EPEVTQTPSHQVTQMGQEVILRCVPISNHLYFYWYRQILGQKVEFLVSFYNNEISEKSEIFDDQFSVERPDGSNFTLKIRSTKLEDSAMYFCASQLTGLSNQPQHFGDGTRLSIL.

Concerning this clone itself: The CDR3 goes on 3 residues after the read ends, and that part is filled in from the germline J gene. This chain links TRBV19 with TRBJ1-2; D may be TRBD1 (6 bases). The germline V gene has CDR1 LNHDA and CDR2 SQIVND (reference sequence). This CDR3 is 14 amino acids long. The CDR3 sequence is CASSAVQGSYDYTF. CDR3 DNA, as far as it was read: TGTGCCAGTAGCGCTGTACAGGGCTCCTACGAC.

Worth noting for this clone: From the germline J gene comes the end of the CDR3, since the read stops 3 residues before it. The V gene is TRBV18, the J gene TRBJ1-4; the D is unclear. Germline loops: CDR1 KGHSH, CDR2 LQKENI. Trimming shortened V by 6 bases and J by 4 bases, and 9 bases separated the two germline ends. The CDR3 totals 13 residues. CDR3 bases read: TGTGCCAGCTCCAACCCGGGTAATGAAAAA. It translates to CASSNPGNEK. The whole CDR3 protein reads CASSNPGNEKLFF. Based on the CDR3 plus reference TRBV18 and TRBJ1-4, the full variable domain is NAGVMQNPRHLVRRRGQEARLRCSPMKGHSHVYWYRQLPEEGLKFMVYLQKENIIDESGMPKERFSAEFPKEGPSILRIQQVVRGDSAAYFCASSNPGNEKLFFGSGTQLSVL.

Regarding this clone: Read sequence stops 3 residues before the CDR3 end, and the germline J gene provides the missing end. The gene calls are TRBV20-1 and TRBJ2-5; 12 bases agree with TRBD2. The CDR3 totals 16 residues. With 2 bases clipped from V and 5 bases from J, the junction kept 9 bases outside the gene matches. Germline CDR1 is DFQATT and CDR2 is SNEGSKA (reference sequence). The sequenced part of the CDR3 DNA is TGCAGTGCTAGACCATCTAGCGGGAGGGCCGCGGAGACC. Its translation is CSARPSSGRAAET. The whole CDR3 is CSARPSSGRAAETQYF.

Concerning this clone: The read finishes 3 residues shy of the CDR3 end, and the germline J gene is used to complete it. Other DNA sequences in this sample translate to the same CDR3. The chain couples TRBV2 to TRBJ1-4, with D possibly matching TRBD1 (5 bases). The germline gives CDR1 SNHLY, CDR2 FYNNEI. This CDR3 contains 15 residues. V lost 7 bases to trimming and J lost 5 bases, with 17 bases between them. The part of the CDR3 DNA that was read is TGTGCCAGCAATCGAATCGACAGCAGGAATGAAAAA. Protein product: CASNRIDSRNEK. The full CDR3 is CASNRIDSRNEKLFF. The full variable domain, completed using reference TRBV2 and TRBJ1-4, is EPEVTQTPSHQVTQMGQEVILRCVPISNHLYFYWYRQILGQKVEFLVSFYNNEISEKSEIFDDQFSVERPDGSNFTLKIRSTKLEDSAMYFCASNRIDSRNEKLFFGSGTQLSVL.